This T cell receptor beta chain was profiled in a study of blood T cell repertoires in COVID-19. At the level of the study: The samples span acute and convalescent COVID-19 from the United States, Italy and Spain. Sample material is recorded as cDNA or gDNA derived from T cells, B-cell-depleted T cells, or PBMCs.

The authors' processing: How many nucleated cells were present was estimated from reference gene primer amplification. Here immunoSEQ multiplex PCR was the method, and the copy in TCRdb shows in-frame clones only, minus some. Clonal size and the V and J genes are those of that table, whereas D and trimming came from the DNA. The repertoire holds about 270,000 clones, with around nine tenths as singletons. This CDR3 region has 15 residues. In germline, CDR1 is SGHKS, CDR2 YYEKEE (reference sequence). Trimming took 4 bases from V and 7 from J, leaving 21 bases between them. This TCR derives from a man between 35 and 55 years old with active or convalescent COVID-19. Specimen: peripheral blood. The V call is TRBV5-5, the J call TRBJ2-7; a possible D gene is TRBD2 (5 bases). The CDR3 here is CASSPLLARAAEQYF. The CDR3 DNA reads as TGTGCCAGCAGCCCGCTGCTTGCGAGGGCCGCGGAGCAGTACTTC.